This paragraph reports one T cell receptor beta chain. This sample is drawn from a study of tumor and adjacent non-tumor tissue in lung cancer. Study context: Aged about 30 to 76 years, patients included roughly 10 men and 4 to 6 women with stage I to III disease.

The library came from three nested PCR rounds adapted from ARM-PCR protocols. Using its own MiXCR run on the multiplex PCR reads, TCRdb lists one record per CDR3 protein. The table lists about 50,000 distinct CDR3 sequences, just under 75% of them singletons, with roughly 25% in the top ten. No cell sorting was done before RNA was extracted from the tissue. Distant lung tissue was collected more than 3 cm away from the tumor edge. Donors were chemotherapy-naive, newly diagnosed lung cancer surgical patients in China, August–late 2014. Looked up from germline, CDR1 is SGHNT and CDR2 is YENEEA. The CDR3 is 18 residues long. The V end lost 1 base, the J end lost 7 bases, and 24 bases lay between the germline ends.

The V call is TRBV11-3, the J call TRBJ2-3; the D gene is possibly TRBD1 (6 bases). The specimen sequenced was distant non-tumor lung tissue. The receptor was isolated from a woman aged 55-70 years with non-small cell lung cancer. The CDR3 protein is CASSLGLTGSCSTNTQYF. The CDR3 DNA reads TGTGCCAGCAGCTTAGGTTTAACAGGGAGCTGCAGCACTAATACGCAGTATTTT.